This T cell receptor beta chain emerged from a study of T cells in Graves' hyperthyroidism and ophthalmopathy. Newly diagnosed hyperthyroidism, duration under 2 months, in patients aged 18 to 65. This clonotype has a count of ten or more. Amplification of TCR beta CDR3 regions was performed using RNA transcripts as template. First-round RT-PCR of the TCR CDR3 relied on the HTBI primer set. TCRdb passed the multiplex PCR reads through MiXCR, listing each CDR3 protein once. The table includes approximately 530,000 distinct CDR3 sequences, 15% to 20% detected once. The V gene end was trimmed by 0 bases and the J gene end by 4 bases; junction bases not matched to a gene: 5. The CDR3 is 15 residues long. Germline CDR1 reads DFQATT; CDR2 reads SNEGSKA (reference sequence).

The clonotype was recovered from a woman aged 18-35 years with Graves' hyperthyroidism. The chain couples TRBV20-1 to TRBJ2-1, with 8 positions matching TRBD2. The sequencing sample was made of blood. This CDR3 reads CSARDVLAGYNEQFF. CDR3 sequence (DNA): TGCAGTGCTAGAGATGTGCTAGCGGGTTACAATGAGCAGTTCTTC.